This entry describes one T cell receptor beta chain. Its antigen is not identified. The record originates from a study of cytomegalovirus exposure and HLA in healthy donors. Study-wide context: Counted in an early data release were roughly 87 million unique TCRs from HLA-typed donors.

Study results and limitations: In all likelihood, a cluster of highly shared sequence variants was a sequencing artifact.

The CDR3 runs to 13 residues. Deletions cut 4 bases from V and 0 bases from J, with 9 bases between. From germline, CDR1 is GTSNPN and CDR2 SVGIG (reference sequence). With 60 Vbeta and 13 Jbeta primers, the PCR was carried out. Using immunoSEQ multiplex PCR, the repertoire was profiled, and TCRdb retains in-frame clones only, with some absent. The sample lists more than 90,000 clones; 60% to 75% were seen once. This TCR was recovered from a man over 45 in good health and CMV-seronegative. The sample comprised PBMCs. This sequence joins TRBV30 and TRBJ1-1, with D unresolved. The CDR3 here is CAWTRAVNTEAFF. The CDR3 nucleotides are TGTGCCTGGACGAGGGCAGTGAACACTGAAGCTTTCTTT.